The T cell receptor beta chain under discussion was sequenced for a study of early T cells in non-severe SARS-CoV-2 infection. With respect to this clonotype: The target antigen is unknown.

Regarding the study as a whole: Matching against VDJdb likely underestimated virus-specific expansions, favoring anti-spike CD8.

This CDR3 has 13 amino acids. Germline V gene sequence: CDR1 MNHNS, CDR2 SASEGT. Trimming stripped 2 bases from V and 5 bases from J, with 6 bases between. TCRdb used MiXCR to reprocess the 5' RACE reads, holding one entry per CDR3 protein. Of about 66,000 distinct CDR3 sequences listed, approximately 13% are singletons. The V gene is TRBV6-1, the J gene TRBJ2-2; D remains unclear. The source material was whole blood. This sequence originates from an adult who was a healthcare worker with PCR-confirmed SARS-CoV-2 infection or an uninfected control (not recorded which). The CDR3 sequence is CASSEISTGELFF. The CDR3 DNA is TGTGCCAGCAGTGAAATAAGTACCGGGGAGCTGTTTTTT.